This TCR beta chain was sequenced for a study of cytomegalovirus exposure and HLA in healthy donors. Study-wide results and limits: Confirmation was obtained in vitro that a few CMV-associated chains are specific for CMV antigens. The study recorded 150 to 200 TCR beta chains that were cytomegalovirus-associated.

Separate from the approximately 720-subject first cohort was the roughly 120-subject validation cohort, to which the donors belonged. Assay used: immunoSEQ multiplex PCR; TCRdb lists only in-frame clones, some missing. The sample contains over 110,000 clones, around 87% of which appear only once. Remarks on this clone: The antigen is undetermined.

CDR3 length: 15 amino acids. Per the germline V gene, CDR1 is SGHAT and CDR2 is FQNNGV. V gave up 5 bases and J gave up 6 bases; unmatched junction bases: 7. The sequenced sample consisted of PBMCs. This clonotype originated in a man between 18 and 29 years old in good health and CMV-seropositive. V is TRBV11-2 and J is TRBJ2-1, with TRBD1 identical over 10 bases. The CDR3: CASSLAGTGVNEQFF. CDR3 coding DNA: TGTGCCAGCAGCCTCGCCGGGACAGGGGTCAATGAGCAGTTCTTC.